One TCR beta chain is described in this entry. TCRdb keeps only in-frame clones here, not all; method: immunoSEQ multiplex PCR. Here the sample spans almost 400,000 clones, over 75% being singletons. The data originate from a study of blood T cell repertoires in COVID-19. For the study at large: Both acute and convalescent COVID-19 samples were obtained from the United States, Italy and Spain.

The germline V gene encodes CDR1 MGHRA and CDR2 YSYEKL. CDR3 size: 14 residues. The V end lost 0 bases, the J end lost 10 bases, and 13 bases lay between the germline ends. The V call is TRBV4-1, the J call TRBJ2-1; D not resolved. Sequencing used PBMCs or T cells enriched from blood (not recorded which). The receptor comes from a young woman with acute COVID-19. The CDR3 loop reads CASSQDWRDEEQFF. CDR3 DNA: TGCGCCAGCAGCCAAGATTGGAGAGACGAGGAGCAGTTCTTC.